The TCR beta chain under discussion was sequenced for a study of identifying expanded T cells in peripheral blood. During the collection period, no donor immune events like infections were recorded. V was cut by 2 bases and J by 6 bases, with 14 bases left in between. This CDR3 has 16 residues. Looked up from germline, CDR1 is WSHSY and CDR2 is SAAADI. Notes on the study in general: About 1.2 clones differed between technical replicates, versus about 17 and 20 over time. Variance in clone template counts between approximately 2-week samples significantly increased with total template count across all healthy donors.

The data were produced by immunoSEQ multiplex PCR, yet TCRdb's version contains in-frame clones alone and is incomplete. The sample holds tens of thousands of clones, around four fifths seen once. This clone was counted a few times. What it binds is not known. The material sequenced was blood. The chain links TRBV10-2 to TRBJ1-6; D gene uncertain. The TCR sequence derives from a person aged 18 to 69 in good health. The DNA for the CDR3 is TGCGCCAGCAGTGAGACTTCGGGAATTGGTAATTCACCCCTCCACTTT. This sequence encodes CASSETSGIGNSPLHF.